The 5 T cell receptor beta chains below come from one sample, sequenced in a study of T-cell memory formation after mild COVID-19. TCRdb recomputed calls from the 5' RACE reads with MiXCR, one row per CDR3 protein. The table lists 450,000 to 650,000 distinct CDR3 sequences, about 20% of them singletons. Sequencing input: PBMCs or a T cell subset sorted from them (not recorded which). All receptors come from an adult woman who had mild COVID-19 (a few samples of this study predate the infection). Cell type and time point are not known.

This clonotype was recorded a few times. The V gene is TRBV7-2, the J gene TRBJ2-1; D is perhaps TRBD2 (5 bases). The CDR3 has 13 amino acids. V was shortened by 5 bases and J by 7 bases, with 12 bases between the two germline ends. Germline CDR1 reads SGHTA; CDR2 reads FQGNSA. The CDR3 here is CASSPPGVNEQFF. The CDR3 region has the DNA TGTGCCAGCAGCCCGCCCGGGGTAAATGAGCAGTTCTTC. Full variable domain (outside the CDR3, taken from reference TRBV7-2 and TRBJ2-1): GAGVSQSPSNKVTEKGKDVELRCDPISGHTALYWYRQSLGQGLEFLIYFQGNSAPDKSGLPSDRFSAERTGGSVSTLTIQRTQQEDSAVYLCASSPPGVNEQFFGPGTRLTVL.

This clonotype came up a few times. The chain joins TRBV30 to TRBJ1-1; D is undetermined. Trimming took 4 bases from V and 2 from J, leaving 8 bases between them. The CDR3 has 12 amino acids. The germline gives CDR1 GTSNPN, CDR2 SVGIG (reference sequence). Written as DNA, the CDR3 is TGTGCCTGGAAATTCTTTAACACTGAAGCTTTCTTT. Residues: CAWKFFNTEAFF.

There are a few counts of this clonotype. The V call is TRBV29-1, the J call TRBJ2-1; D possibly corresponds to TRBD1 (5 bases). CDR1 and CDR2 from the germline V gene are SQVTM and ANQGSEA. Trimming took 1 base from V and 3 from J, leaving 10 bases between them. This CDR3 spans 14 amino acids. CDR3 protein: CSVEGGLDYNEQFF. As DNA, the CDR3 is TGCAGCGTTGAAGGGGGCCTAGACTACAATGAGCAGTTCTTC.

This clonotype was counted a few times. The CDR3 region is CASSLGTGGSPLHF. The CDR3 DNA is TGTGCCAGCAGCCTCGGGACAGGGGGTTCACCCCTCCACTTT. The rearrangement links TRBV7-9 to TRBJ1-6; 11 bases are shared with TRBD1. V shed 5 bases, J shed 9 bases, and the junction held 3 bases outside the gene matches. The germline gives CDR1 SEHNR, CDR2 FQNEAQ (reference sequence). The CDR3 runs to 14 residues. Full variable domain (remainder filled in from reference TRBV7-9 and TRBJ1-6): DTGVSQNPRHKITKRGQNVTFRCDPISEHNRLYWYRQTLGQGPEFLTYFQNEAQLEKSRLLSDRFSAERPKGSFSTLEIQRTEQGDSAMYLCASSLGTGGSPLHFGNGTRLTVT.

In this sample, this clonotype turned up many times. The genes are TRBV12-3 or TRBV12-4 and TRBJ2-1; TRBD2 aligns across 13 bases. The CDR3 totals 16 residues. The junction had 10 bases not matched to a gene; V was cut back by 6 bases and J by 8 bases. DNA of the CDR3: TGTGCCAGCAGGTCCGGACTAGCGGGAGTTTTGTATGAGCAGTTCTTC. It encodes CASRSGLAGVLYEQFF.